These 12 T cell receptor beta chains were all obtained from the same sample, sequenced in a study of blood T cells in healthy people across ages. Combining a sample-barcoded 5' primer with a J-beta primer mix, a second PCR ran for roughly 7 to 11 cycles. One entry per CDR3 protein, called by TCRdb with MiXCR from the 5' RACE reads. The sample contains approximately 1.5 million distinct CDR3 sequences, 40% to 45% of which appear only once. The sample comprised blood. Source of these receptors: a woman aged 18-29 years in good health.

The chain recombines TRBV20-1 with TRBJ1-2; TRBD1 might be the D (5 bases). Germline values: CDR1 DFQATT, CDR2 SNEGSKA (reference sequence). With 5 bases removed from V and 0 bases from J, the gap between germline ends came to 16 bases. The CDR3 loop spans 15 amino acids. The CDR3 sequence: CSALGQEVSNYGYTF. CDR3 DNA sequence: TGCAGTGCTCTCGGACAAGAAGTATCTAACTATGGCTACACCTTC.

This clonotype was observed a handful of times. The chain joins TRBV18 to TRBJ2-7, with D uncertain. V lost 3 bases, J lost 3 bases, and 15 bases lay in between. The germline CDR1 and CDR2 sequences are KGHSH and LQKENI. This CDR3 is built from 15 residues. CDR3 loop: CASSPMDGPFYEQYF. The CDR3, as DNA: TGTGCCAGCTCACCGATGGACGGACCATTCTACGAGCAGTACTTC.

The chain employs TRBV27 and TRBJ1-2, with 9 bases identical to TRBD1. The CDR3 sequence is 16 residues long. The germline V gene has CDR1 MNHEY and CDR2 SMNVEV (reference sequence). Germline trimming cut 7 bases from V and 5 bases from J; bases unmatched to any gene: 14. For the CDR3, the DNA is TGTGCCAGCACCTTAGCGGCGGGACAGGGAATTTATGGCTACACCTTC. Translation gives CASTLAAGQGIYGYTF.

V gene TRBV5-1 combines with J gene TRBJ1-5, with 10 bases aligning to TRBD1. The CDR3 is 14 residues long. CDR1 SGHRS and CDR2 YFSETQ come from the germline V gene. Trimming cost V 4 bases and J 5 bases; bases outside gene matches: 3. The CDR3: CASSRGTGDQPQHF. In nucleotides, the CDR3 is TGCGCCAGCAGCCGAGGGACAGGGGATCAGCCCCAGCATTTT. Full variable domain (missing parts from reference TRBV5-1 and TRBJ1-5): KAGVTQTPRYLIKTRGQQVTLSCSPISGHRSVSWYQQTPGQGLQFLFEYFSETQRNKGNFPGRFSGRQFSNSRSEMNVSTLELGDSALYLCASSRGTGDQPQHFGDGTRLSIL.

The rearrangement joins TRBV10-3 to TRBJ1-2; the match to TRBD1 covers 8 bases. After removal of 4 bases from V and 0 bases from J, the junction contained 7 bases not matched to a gene. Germline CDR1 and CDR2: ENHRY and SYGVKD. The CDR3 length is 16 residues. The CDR3 nucleotides read TGTGCCATCAGTGTGCAGGGGGCGCCGACTAACTATGGCTACACCTTC. This gives the protein CAISVQGAPTNYGYTF.

In its sample, this clonotype was seen a few times. The rearrangement uses TRBV7-2 and TRBJ2-1; D remains unclear. Trimming took 0 bases from V and 4 from J, leaving 7 bases between them. The CDR3 loop spans 14 amino acids. CDR1 and CDR2 (germline): SGHTA, FQGNSA. Here the CDR3 reads CASSLAATYNEQFF. CDR3 DNA: TGTGCCAGCAGCTTAGCGGCGACGTACAATGAGCAGTTCTTC.

This chain connects TRBV7-3 to TRBJ2-1; D is perhaps TRBD1 (5 bases). Deletions cut 5 bases from V and 9 bases from J, with 11 bases between. There are 12 residues in the CDR3. Germline V gene data show CDR1 as SGHTA and CDR2 as FQGTGA. CDR3 nucleotides: TGTGCCAGCAGCCGAGGTCAGGGTGAGCAGTTCTTC. It is translated as CASSRGQGEQFF.

V is TRBV27 and J is TRBJ1-5; unclear D gene. CDR1 is MNHEY, CDR2 SMNVEV, per germline (reference sequence). This CDR3 is 16 amino acids long. V lost 2 bases, J lost 6 bases, and 17 bases lay in between. The CDR3 DNA reads TGTGCCAGCAGTTTAAAGTTCCCAGGTGGGATTCAGCCCCAGCATTTT. The encoded protein is CASSLKFPGGIQPQHF.

V and J are TRBV7-9 and TRBJ2-5, with TRBD1 identical over 12 bases. The V segment lost 4 bases and the J segment 5 bases; nucleotides outside the gene matches: 14. This CDR3 has 18 residues. Germline V CDR1 and CDR2: SEHNR, FQNEAQ (reference sequence). CDR3 coding DNA: TGTGCCAGCAGCTCAATCACAGGCCGGGACAGGGGGCTTGAGACCCAGTACTTC. This translates into CASSSITGRDRGLETQYF.

The table lists this clonotype with a few counts. The V gene is TRBV20-1, the J gene TRBJ2-3; the D is unclear. The germline gives CDR1 DFQATT, CDR2 SNEGSKA (reference sequence). The CDR3 loop spans 12 amino acids. Trimming shortened V by 5 bases and J by 8 bases, and 14 bases separated the two germline ends. CDR3 in amino acids: CSAPPKLLTQYF. CDR3 bases: TGCAGTGCTCCCCCTAAGTTACTTACGCAGTATTTT.

The chain links TRBV12-3 or TRBV12-4 to TRBJ2-5, with D hard to call. The ends were cut back, 7 bases at V and 0 bases at J, with 18 bases in the middle. The CDR3 totals 16 residues. This chain's CDR3 is CASTLSQVTNQETQYF. CDR3 coding DNA: TGTGCCAGCACCCTCTCCCAGGTGACCAACCAAGAGACCCAGTACTTC.

This chain uses TRBV12-3 or TRBV12-4 with TRBJ1-1, with TRBD1 matching 8 bases. This CDR3 region has 15 residues. J lost 2 bases, V lost 3 bases, and 5 bases had no gene match. CDR3 DNA sequence: TGTGCCAGCAGTTTTCACGACAGGGGTAACACTGAAGCTTTCTTT. Translating gives CASSFHDRGNTEAFF.